The 14 T cell receptor beta chains below all came from one sample that was sequenced in a study of T-cell reconstitution after alpha-beta-depleted transplantation in children. Unique molecular identifiers were built into the TCRbeta library. TCRdb analysed the PCR reads with MiXCR anew, one entry per CDR3 protein. The profile covers almost 250,000 distinct CDR3 sequences, with about 23% appearing a single time and about 2.5% taken by the ten largest. The sequenced sample was PBMCs, obtained before TCRalphabeta/CD19-depleted stem cell transplant. Source of these receptors: a girl aged 2-10 years with Fanconi anemia, due to receive a stem cell transplant.

Many counts were recorded for this clonotype. The chain has TRBV7-3 and TRBJ2-1, with D perhaps being TRBD1 or TRBD2 (5 bases each). Looked up from germline, CDR1 is SGHTA and CDR2 is FQGTGA. V was pared by 4 bases and J by 4 bases, with 8 bases between. The CDR3 length is 13 residues. In nucleotides, the CDR3 is TGTGCCAGCAGCTCCGGGGCTTACAATGAGCAGTTCTTC. Encoded protein: CASSSGAYNEQFF.

This clonotype was seen a few times. The chain couples TRBV29-1 to TRBJ2-7; weak D call: TRBD2 (5 bases). The germline V and J ends were trimmed by 4 bases and 1 base, with 11 bases remaining between them. This CDR3 is built from 13 residues. The germline CDR1 and CDR2 sequences are SQVTM and ANQGSEA. For the CDR3, the DNA is TGCAGCGTTGTAACGGAGGTTTCCTACGAGCAGTACTTC. Protein product: CSVVTEVSYEQYF.

This clonotype was observed at least ten times. The V gene is TRBV12-3 or TRBV12-4, the J gene TRBJ1-3; possible D gene TRBD1, 6 bases. Trimming left V 7 bases short and J 8 bases short, with 15 bases between. The CDR3 extends over 13 amino acids. The CDR3 spells CASTLTGTYTIYF. CDR3 DNA sequence: TGTGCCAGCACCTTGACAGGAACTTACACCATATATTTT.

In this sample, this clonotype turned up once. J is TRBJ2-5 and V is TRBV6-1; TRBD1 is a possible D gene (6 bases). The ends were cut back, 5 bases at V and 2 bases at J, with 15 bases in the middle. Germline V gene sequence: CDR1 MNHNS, CDR2 SASEGT. This CDR3 has 15 residues. As DNA, the CDR3 is TGTGCCAGCAGTCAGAATGCAGGGGTTCAAGAGACCCAGTACTTC. Protein sequence: CASSQNAGVQETQYF.

This chain connects TRBV7-2 to TRBJ2-1; 12 bases line up with TRBD2. The germline V gene encodes CDR1 SGHTA and CDR2 FQGNSA. The CDR3 runs 16 residues. V shed 5 bases and J 7 bases; nucleotides not matched to a gene: 9. The DNA for the CDR3 is TGTGCCAGCAGCCGACGACTAGCGGGAGTTGGAAATGAGCAGTTCTTC. It encodes CASSRRLAGVGNEQFF.

This clonotype was observed a handful of times. CDR3 region: CSASKLQTYEQYF. The CDR3 DNA follows: TGCAGTGCTAGTAAACTTCAGACCTACGAGCAGTACTTC. The J gene is TRBJ2-7, the V gene TRBV20-1; D call uncertain. Germline V lookup: CDR1 DFQATT, CDR2 SNEGSKA (reference sequence). Trimming removed 3 bases from V and 2 bases from J, with 11 bases in between. This CDR3 comprises 13 residues.

The chain recombines TRBV20-1 with TRBJ2-7; D is unclear. CDR1 and CDR2 from the germline V gene are DFQATT and SNEGSKA (reference sequence). The CDR3 length is 11 residues. Trimming removed 5 bases from V and 2 bases from J, with 7 bases in between. CDR3 sequence reads: CSALRTYEQYF. CDR3 bases: TGCAGTGCTTTACGTACCTACGAGCAGTACTTC.

In this sample, this clonotype turned up many times. The V gene is TRBV21-1, the J gene TRBJ2-5. TRBV21-1 is a documented pseudogene. The CDR3 loop spans 11 amino acids. The CDR3 sequence is CARQGEETQYF. The CDR3 region has the DNA TGTGCCAGACAGGGGGAAGAGACCCAGTACTTC.

This rearrangement joins TRBV3-1 to TRBJ2-7; TRBD2 matches 7 bases. Germline lookup yields CDR1 LGHDT and CDR2 YNNKEL (reference sequence). The CDR3 runs to 15 residues. V lost 3 bases, J lost 3 bases, and 8 bases stayed unmatched. CDR3 sequence (DNA): TGTGCCAGCAGCCACCCAGCGGGAAGGCGCTACGAGCAGTACTTC. Translation: CASSHPAGRRYEQYF.

This clonotype occurred many times. The chain carries TRBV29-1 and TRBJ2-7; 9 bases are shared with TRBD1. After removal of 7 bases from V and 1 base from J, the junction contained 8 bases not matched to a gene. The CDR3 length is 14 residues. Germline V gene sequence: CDR1 SQVTM, CDR2 ANQGSEA. DNA of the CDR3: TGCAGCGCTTCCGGGACAGGGAGGTCCTACGAGCAGTACTTC. As protein: CSASGTGRSYEQYF.

This clonotype showed up many times. CDR3 region: CASRGETSSPDTQYF. The CDR3 coding sequence is TGTGCCAGCAGAGGCGAAACTAGTTCCCCAGATACGCAGTATTTT. The chain recombines TRBV6-2 or TRBV6-3 with TRBJ2-3; D possibly corresponds to TRBD2 (5 bases). The CDR3 has 15 residues. Looked up from germline, CDR1 is MNHEY and CDR2 is SVGEGT. V shed 6 bases and J shed 4 bases, with 17 bases lying between them.

This clonotype was observed many times. The rearrangement links TRBV5-1 to TRBJ2-1; 8 nucleotides match TRBD1. V lost 4 bases, J lost 2 bases, and 5 bases stayed unmatched. CDR3 length equals 15 residues. Germline V gives CDR1 SGHRS, CDR2 YFSETQ. DNA for the CDR3: TGCGCCAGCAGCCTGGGACAGGACCCCTACAATGAGCAGTTCTTC. This gives the protein CASSLGQDPYNEQFF. Full variable domain (missing parts from reference TRBV5-1 and TRBJ2-1): KAGVTQTPRYLIKTRGQQVTLSCSPISGHRSVSWYQQTPGQGLQFLFEYFSETQRNKGNFPGRFSGRQFSNSRSEMNVSTLELGDSALYLCASSLGQDPYNEQFFGPGTRLTVL.

The table lists this clonotype with many counts. This chain joins TRBV29-1 and TRBJ2-7; 8 bases fit TRBD1. CDR3 length: 13 amino acids. Germline CDR1 and CDR2: SQVTM and ANQGSEA. The junction had 7 bases not matched to a gene; V was cut back by 3 bases and J by 6 bases. The CDR3 protein is CSVDRGQDREQYF. CDR3 DNA sequence: TGCAGCGTTGACAGGGGGCAGGATCGCGAGCAGTACTTC.

The chain employs TRBV20-1 and TRBJ2-1, with D perhaps TRBD1 or TRBD2 (7 bases each). The CDR3 totals 14 residues. Germline CDR1 and CDR2: DFQATT and SNEGSKA (reference sequence). The V gene lost 0 bases and the J gene lost 5 bases, with 11 bases spanning the gap. The CDR3 region has the DNA TGCAGTGCTAGAGATCAGGGGGGGAACAATGAGCAGTTCTTC. Amino acid sequence: CSARDQGGNNEQFF.